These T cell receptor beta chains were read from a single sample in a study of shared clonotypes between healthy human individuals. Sequencing was performed with immunoSEQ multiplex PCR; in TCRdb, only in-frame clones are kept and a portion is missing. The data hold over a million clones, with roughly 96% observed a single time. Input material: naive CD4+ T cells sorted from blood. The receptors shown here come from a man aged 25-45 years in good health. The CDR3 runs from the conserved cysteine through the conserved F or W. D genes are given only for firm matches. Some rows have no size entry. The others give once, few or many, or a class for an expanded clone.

J gene: TRBJ1-5; clone size: -; V gene: TRBV9; D gene: -; CDR3 DNA: TGTGCCAGCAGCGTAGATGTGGGTGGATTGGCCCAGCATTTT; CDR3 protein: CASSVDVGGLAQHF
J gene: TRBJ2-3; clone size: once; V gene: TRBV6-5; D gene: TRBD2; CDR3 DNA: TGTGCCAGCAGCAAAGCGCGGGGGTATACGCAGTATTTT; CDR3 protein: CASSKARGYTQYF
J gene: TRBJ1-4; clone size: -; V gene: TRBV14; D gene: -; CDR3 DNA: TGTGCCAGCAGCCAAGATTGGGGGGAAAAACTGTTTTTT; CDR3 protein: CASSQDWGEKLFF
J gene: TRBJ2-1; clone size: -; V gene: TRBV27; D gene: -; CDR3 DNA: TGTGCCAGCAGTAAATTACAGGGGATAAGCGGGAGCTATGAGCAGTTCTTC; CDR3 protein: CASSKLQGISGSYEQFF
J gene: TRBJ2-7; clone size: once; V gene: TRBV28; D gene: -; CDR3 DNA: TGTGCCAGCAGTTTCACAGGGTTTACCTACGAGCAGTACTTC; CDR3 protein: CASSFTGFTYEQYF
J gene: TRBJ2-1; clone size: -; V gene: TRBV5-1; D gene: TRBD1; CDR3 DNA: TGCGCCAGCAGCAGGGACAGCTCCTACAATGAGCAGTTCTTC; CDR3 protein: CASSRDSSYNEQFF
J gene: TRBJ2-7; clone size: -; V gene: TRBV15; D gene: -; CDR3 DNA: TGTGCCACCAGCAAGGAGGGCCTCCCCTACGAGCAGTACTTC; CDR3 protein: CATSKEGLPYEQYF
J gene: TRBJ2-7; clone size: -; V gene: TRBV19; D gene: -; CDR3 DNA: TGTGCCAGTGTATACGAGCAGTACTTC; CDR3 protein: CASVYEQYF
J gene: TRBJ2-5; clone size: -; V gene: TRBV19; D gene: -; CDR3 DNA: TGTGCCAGTAGTATAGCCCCCGGGGGAGAGACCCAGTACTTC; CDR3 protein: CASSIAPGGETQYF
J gene: TRBJ2-1; clone size: -; V gene: TRBV30; D gene: -; CDR3 DNA: TGTGCCTGGAGGGACTCGGTCCGGGAGCAGTTCTTC; CDR3 protein: CAWRDSVREQFF
J gene: TRBJ2-1; clone size: -; V gene: TRBV5-5; D gene: -; CDR3 DNA: TGTGCCAGCAGCTTGGTTTCGGGGGTGGGGATATACAATGAGCAGTTCTTC; CDR3 protein: CASSLVSGVGIYNEQFF
J gene: TRBJ2-5; clone size: -; V gene: TRBV11-2; D gene: -; CDR3 DNA: TGTGCCAGCAGCCACGGCGCTGATCAGGAGACCCAGTACTTC; CDR3 protein: CASSHGADQETQYF
J gene: TRBJ1-1; clone size: -; V gene: TRBV5-1; D gene: TRBD1; CDR3 DNA: TGCGCCAGCAGCTTGGCCCGGGACAGTCTTTTCTTT; CDR3 protein: CASSLARDSLFF
J gene: TRBJ2-7; clone size: once; V gene: TRBV27; D gene: -; CDR3 DNA: TGTGCCAGCAGTCCGCGGACCTTTCCTGGCTCCTACGAGCAGTACTTC; CDR3 protein: CASSPRTFPGSYEQYF
J gene: TRBJ1-2; clone size: -; V gene: TRBV6-5; D gene: -; CDR3 DNA: TGTGCCAGCAGTTACACTGACCCACAGGGCTATGGCTACACCTTC; CDR3 protein: CASSYTDPQGYGYTF
J gene: TRBJ2-1; clone size: -; V gene: TRBV9; D gene: -; CDR3 DNA: TGTGCCAGCAGCGTAGCCCCCCAGCGCCCCTACAATGAGCAGTTCTTC; CDR3 protein: CASSVAPQRPYNEQFF
J gene: TRBJ1-2; clone size: -; V gene: TRBV19; D gene: -; CDR3 DNA: TGTGCCAGTAGTATAGCCTCAGGGACTTACGTCGGCTATGGCTACACCTTC; CDR3 protein: CASSIASGTYVGYGYTF
J gene: TRBJ2-2; clone size: -; V gene: TRBV6-1; D gene: TRBD2; CDR3 DNA: TGTGCCAGCAGTGCTAGCGGGACCACCGGGGAGCTGTTTTTT; CDR3 protein: CASSASGTTGELFF
J gene: TRBJ2-7; clone size: -; V gene: TRBV19; D gene: TRBD2; CDR3 DNA: TGTGCCAGTAGTATTGACACGGGTGGTGCGGGAGTAATCTACGAGCAGTACTTC; CDR3 protein: CASSIDTGGAGVIYEQYF
J gene: TRBJ2-4; clone size: -; V gene: TRBV5-1; D gene: -; CDR3 DNA: TGCGCCAGCAGCTTGGACGAGAGGGGACGGGCCAAAAACATTCAGTACTTC; CDR3 protein: CASSLDERGRAKNIQYF
J gene: TRBJ1-5; clone size: -; V gene: TRBV7-2; D gene: -; CDR3 DNA: TGTGCCAGCAGCTTAGACCCCAACGTAGTCCAGCCCCAGCATTTT; CDR3 protein: CASSLDPNVVQPQHF
J gene: TRBJ1-4; clone size: -; V gene: TRBV4-1; D gene: -; CDR3 DNA: TGCGCCAGCAGCCAGAGGGAACAGCATAATGAAAAACTGTTTTTT; CDR3 protein: CASSQREQHNEKLFF
J gene: TRBJ1-5; clone size: -; V gene: TRBV18; D gene: -; CDR3 DNA: TGTGCCAGCTCCTTCGGACAGCTCACTGGGAGTCAGCCCCAGCATTTT; CDR3 protein: CASSFGQLTGSQPQHF
J gene: TRBJ2-3; clone size: -; V gene: TRBV11-2; D gene: TRBD1; CDR3 DNA: TGTGCCAGCAGCTTAGATAGGGGGACAGGGGGGATTCATACGCAGTATTTT; CDR3 protein: CASSLDRGTGGIHTQYF
J gene: TRBJ2-3; clone size: -; V gene: TRBV7-9; D gene: TRBD1; CDR3 DNA: TGTGCCAGCAGCCCCAGGACAGGATTCACAGATACGCAGTATTTT; CDR3 protein: CASSPRTGFTDTQYF
J gene: TRBJ1-4; clone size: -; V gene: TRBV30; D gene: -; CDR3 DNA: TGTGCCTGGAGTGTTGCAGCTACTAATGAAAAACTGTTTTTT; CDR3 protein: CAWSVAATNEKLFF
J gene: TRBJ2-5; clone size: once; V gene: TRBV11-3; D gene: -; CDR3 DNA: TGTGCCAGCAGCGTCGGGAGACAAGAGACCCAGTACTTC; CDR3 protein: CASSVGRQETQYF
J gene: TRBJ2-2; clone size: -; V gene: TRBV2; D gene: TRBD1; CDR3 DNA: TGTGCCAGCAGTGAAGCCGGGACAGGGGACGCCGGGGAGCTGTTTTTT; CDR3 protein: CASSEAGTGDAGELFF
J gene: TRBJ1-1; clone size: -; V gene: TRBV5-1; D gene: TRBD1; CDR3 DNA: TGCGCCAGCAGCGTGCTCGGACAGGGGGCCACTGAAGCTTTCTTT; CDR3 protein: CASSVLGQGATEAFF
J gene: TRBJ2-7; clone size: -; V gene: TRBV5-1; D gene: -; CDR3 DNA: TGCGCCAGCAGCTTGGGGCAGGGCGGAATCGAGCAGTACTTC; CDR3 protein: CASSLGQGGIEQYF
J gene: TRBJ2-5; clone size: -; V gene: TRBV7-2; D gene: -; CDR3 DNA: TGTGCCAGCAGCTCCACTCGCTCCCAAGAGACCCAGTACTTC; CDR3 protein: CASSSTRSQETQYF
J gene: TRBJ1-1; clone size: -; V gene: TRBV10-3; D gene: -; CDR3 DNA: TGTGCTATCAAGGGGGTGGGTTGGACTGAAGCTTTCTTT; CDR3 protein: CAIKGVGWTEAFF
J gene: TRBJ2-5; clone size: -; V gene: TRBV7-6; D gene: -; CDR3 DNA: TGTGCCAGCAGCCCCCCTTTTGCAACCCAGTACTTC; CDR3 protein: CASSPPFATQYF
J gene: TRBJ2-7; clone size: -; V gene: TRBV5-5; D gene: -; CDR3 DNA: TGTGCCAGCAGCTTGTCGACTTCCTACGAGCAGTACTTC; CDR3 protein: CASSLSTSYEQYF
J gene: TRBJ2-1; clone size: -; V gene: TRBV6-4; D gene: -; CDR3 DNA: TGTGCCAGCAGTGACTCGATTTACCAAGGTGTTCTTGCCCACAATGAGCAGTTCTTC; CDR3 protein: CASSDSIYQGVLAHNEQFF
J gene: TRBJ2-5; clone size: -; V gene: TRBV9; D gene: -; CDR3 DNA: TGTGCCAGCAGCGACGGAGGTGGCCCAGAGACCCAGTACTTC; CDR3 protein: CASSDGGGPETQYF
J gene: TRBJ2-7; clone size: -; V gene: TRBV28; D gene: TRBD2; CDR3 DNA: TGTGCCAGCAGTCCCCTCGGGACTAGCGGGGTTCAGTACTTC; CDR3 protein: CASSPLGTSGVQYF
J gene: TRBJ1-4; clone size: -; V gene: TRBV6-5; D gene: -; CDR3 DNA: TGTGCCAGCAGTTACTCAAGAGGGATTGGAGAGTTTTTT; CDR3 protein: CASSYSRGIGEFF
J gene: TRBJ2-7; clone size: -; V gene: TRBV6-1; D gene: -; CDR3 DNA: TGTGCCAGCAGTGAAGCGGGGCCTTACGAGCAGTACTTC; CDR3 protein: CASSEAGPYEQYF
J gene: TRBJ2-7; clone size: -; V gene: TRBV14; D gene: -; CDR3 DNA: TGTGCCAGCAGCCAAGTCCGAGCCTACGAGCAGTACTTC; CDR3 protein: CASSQVRAYEQYF
J gene: TRBJ2-7; clone size: -; V gene: TRBV18; D gene: TRBD1; CDR3 DNA: TGTGCCAGCTCACTGGGGGGACAGGGTGCCGAGCAGTACTTC; CDR3 protein: CASSLGGQGAEQYF
J gene: TRBJ1-5; clone size: -; V gene: TRBV18; D gene: -; CDR3 DNA: TGTGCCAGCTCACCAACTTATAGCAATCAGCCCCAGCATTTT; CDR3 protein: CASSPTYSNQPQHF
J gene: TRBJ1-1; clone size: -; V gene: TRBV18; D gene: TRBD1; CDR3 DNA: TGTGCCAGCTCACCGGGACAGGCGACGAACACTGAAGCTTTCTTT; CDR3 protein: CASSPGQATNTEAFF
J gene: TRBJ2-5; clone size: -; V gene: TRBV28; D gene: TRBD2; CDR3 DNA: TGTGCCAGTATGGCGGGTAGCGGGGGTTTGGAGACCCAGTACTTC; CDR3 protein: CASMAGSGGLETQYF
J gene: TRBJ2-3; clone size: -; V gene: TRBV5-4; D gene: -; CDR3 DNA: TGTGCCAGCAGCTTGGATTCTAGCGATTCAGATACGCAGTATTTT; CDR3 protein: CASSLDSSDSDTQYF
J gene: TRBJ2-1; clone size: -; V gene: TRBV7-9; D gene: -; CDR3 DNA: TGTGCCAGCAGCTTATTTTCCGGAAACAATGAGCAGTTCTTC; CDR3 protein: CASSLFSGNNEQFF
J gene: TRBJ2-7; clone size: -; V gene: TRBV18; D gene: TRBD1; CDR3 DNA: TGTGCCAGCTCACCACCGGGACAGGGCCGGGTCGAGCAGTACTTC; CDR3 protein: CASSPPGQGRVEQYF
J gene: TRBJ1-2; clone size: -; V gene: TRBV28; D gene: -; CDR3 DNA: TGTGCCAGCAGTCCCCCGGGGGCAGTGAACTATGGCTACACCTTC; CDR3 protein: CASSPPGAVNYGYTF